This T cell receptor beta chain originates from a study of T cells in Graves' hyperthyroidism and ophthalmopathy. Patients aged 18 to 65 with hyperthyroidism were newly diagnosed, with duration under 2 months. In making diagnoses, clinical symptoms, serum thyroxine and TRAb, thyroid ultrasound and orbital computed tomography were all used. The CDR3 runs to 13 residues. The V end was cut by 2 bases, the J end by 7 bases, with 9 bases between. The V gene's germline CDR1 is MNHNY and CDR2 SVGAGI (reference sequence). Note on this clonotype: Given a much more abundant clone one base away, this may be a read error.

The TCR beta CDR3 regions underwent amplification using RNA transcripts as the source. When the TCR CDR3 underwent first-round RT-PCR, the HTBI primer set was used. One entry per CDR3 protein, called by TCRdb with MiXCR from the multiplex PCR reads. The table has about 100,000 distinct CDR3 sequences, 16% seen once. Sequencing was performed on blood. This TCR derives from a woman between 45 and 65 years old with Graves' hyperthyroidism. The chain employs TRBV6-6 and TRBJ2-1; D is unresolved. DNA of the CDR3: TGTGCCAGCAGTTACCTTACAGAGAATGAGCAGTTCTTC. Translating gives CASSYLTENEQFF.